The T cell receptor beta chain described here comes from a study of T cells after yellow fever vaccination. This clonotype showed up just a few times. Overall study results and limits: Weaker overall, the secondary response nonetheless peaked faster (day 5 versus 15). FACS-sorted repertoires could harbor abundant contaminating bulk-population clonotypes.

Generation of TCR cDNA used 5'RACE template switching (which added a universal primer site and UMIs). TCRdb reprocessed the 5' RACE reads via MiXCR and lists one record per CDR3 protein. The table includes about 27,000 distinct CDR3 sequences, approximately 4.5% detected once. The CDR3 is 14 residues long. Per the germline V gene, CDR1 is MGHDK and CDR2 is SYGVNS. V lost 5 bases, J lost 4 bases, and 14 bases lay in between. Sequencing used PBMCs, either bulk or a sorted T-cell subset (CD4+, CD8+, memory, or dextramer-sorted; not recorded which), obtained on the day of the yellow fever booster vaccination. The clonotype originates from a man between 18 and 35 years old who received the YFV17D yellow fever vaccine. This chain joins TRBV25-1 and TRBJ1-2; D gene unclear. CDR3 nucleotides: TGTGCCAGCAGTCCCTCCCTGGATTCCTATGGCTACACCTTC. Translating it yields CASSPSLDSYGYTF.